This TCR beta chain was captured in a study of molecular identifiers for immune sequencing clone quantification. Whole-study context: Naive CD8 RNA (approximately 20,000 or 100,000 cells) was divided into five aliquots, with four sequenced.

This CDR3 is built from 13 residues. Germline CDR1 reads SEHNR; CDR2 reads FQNEAQ (reference sequence). The authors built bulk TCR libraries by previously described methods with listed TCR primers. Via MiXCR, TCRdb re-called the PCR reads, giving one row per CDR3 protein. The repertoire has 300,000 to 400,000 distinct CDR3 sequences, 20% to 25% of them found once; the top ten carry roughly 0.8%. As concerns this clonotype: The antigen is undetermined. One base away lies a much larger clone, so this may be a sequencing read error.

The authors gated naive CD8 T cells as CD8+CD4-CCR7+CD45RA+ for sorting. Findings and caveats of the study: Over 97% of CMV-specific effector molecules, but under 1% of naive ones, were in clones above 20 copies.

Source material: naive CD8+ T cells from blood, with Jurkat cell RNA spiked in. The sample's subset: FACS-sorted CD8+CD4-CCR7+CD45RA+ naive T cells. The receptor's source is a human donor in good health. Some libraries in this study had Jurkat cell RNA spiked in. J is TRBJ2-7 and V is TRBV7-9; D might be TRBD1 or TRBD2, each matching 5 bases. Here the CDR3 reads CASTPDGTYEQCF. The DNA of the CDR3 is TGTGCCAGCACCCCGGACGGGACCTACGAGCAGTGCTTC.